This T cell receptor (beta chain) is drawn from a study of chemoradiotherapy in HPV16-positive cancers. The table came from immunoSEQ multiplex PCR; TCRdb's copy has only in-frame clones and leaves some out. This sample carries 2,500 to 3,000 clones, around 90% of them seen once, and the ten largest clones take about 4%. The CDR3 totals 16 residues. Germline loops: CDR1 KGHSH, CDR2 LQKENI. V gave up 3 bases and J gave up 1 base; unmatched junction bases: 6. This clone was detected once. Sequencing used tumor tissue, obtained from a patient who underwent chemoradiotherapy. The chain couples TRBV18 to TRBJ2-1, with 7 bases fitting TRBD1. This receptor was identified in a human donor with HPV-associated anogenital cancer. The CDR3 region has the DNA TGTGCCAGCTCACCTTACAGGGGATCGTCCTACAATGAGCAGTTCTTC. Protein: CASSPYRGSSYNEQFF.